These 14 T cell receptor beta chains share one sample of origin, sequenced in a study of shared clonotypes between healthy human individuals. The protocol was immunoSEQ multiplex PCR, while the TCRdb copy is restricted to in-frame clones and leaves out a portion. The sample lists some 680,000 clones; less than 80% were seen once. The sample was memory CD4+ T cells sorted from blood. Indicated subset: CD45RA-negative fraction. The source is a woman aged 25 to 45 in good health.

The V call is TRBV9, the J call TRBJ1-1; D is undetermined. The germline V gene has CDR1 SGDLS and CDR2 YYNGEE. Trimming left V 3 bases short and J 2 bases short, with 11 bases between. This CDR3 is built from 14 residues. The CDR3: CASSESPGNTEAFF. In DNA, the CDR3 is TGTGCCAGCAGCGAAAGTCCGGGAAACACTGAAGCTTTCTTT.

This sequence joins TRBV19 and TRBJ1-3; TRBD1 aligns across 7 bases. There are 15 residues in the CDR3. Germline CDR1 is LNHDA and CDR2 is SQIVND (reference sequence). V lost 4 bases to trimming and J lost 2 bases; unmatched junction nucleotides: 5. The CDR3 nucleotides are TGTGCCAGTAGTACCCATGGACAGGCTGGAAACACCATATATTTT. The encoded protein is CASSTHGQAGNTIYF.

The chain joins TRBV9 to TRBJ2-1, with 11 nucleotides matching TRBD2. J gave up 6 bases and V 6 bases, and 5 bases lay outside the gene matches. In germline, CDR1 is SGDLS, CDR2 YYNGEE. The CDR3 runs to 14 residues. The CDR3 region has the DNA TGTGCCAGCAACACCGGGACTAGCGGCAATGAGCAGTTCTTC. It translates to CASNTGTSGNEQFF.

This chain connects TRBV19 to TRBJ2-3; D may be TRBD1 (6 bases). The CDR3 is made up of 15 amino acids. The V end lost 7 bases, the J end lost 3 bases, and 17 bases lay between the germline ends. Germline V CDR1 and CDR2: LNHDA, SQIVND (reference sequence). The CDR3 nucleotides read TGTGCCAGTACCCAACAGGGTTACGCTACAGATACGCAGTATTTT. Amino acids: CASTQQGYATDTQYF.

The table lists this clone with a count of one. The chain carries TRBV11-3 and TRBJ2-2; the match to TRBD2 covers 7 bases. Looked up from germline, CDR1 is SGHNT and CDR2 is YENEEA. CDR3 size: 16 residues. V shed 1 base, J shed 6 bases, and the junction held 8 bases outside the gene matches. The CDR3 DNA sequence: TGTGCCAGCAGCTTAGGCCGGGACTATTTTTCCGGGGAGCTGTTTTTT. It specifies CASSLGRDYFSGELFF.

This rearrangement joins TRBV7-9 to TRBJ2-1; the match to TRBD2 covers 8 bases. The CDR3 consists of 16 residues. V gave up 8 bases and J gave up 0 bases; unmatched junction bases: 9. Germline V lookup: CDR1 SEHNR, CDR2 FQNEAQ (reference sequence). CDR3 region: CASPPRREVSYNEQFF. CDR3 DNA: TGTGCCAGCCCCCCCCGGCGGGAGGTCTCCTACAATGAGCAGTTCTTC.

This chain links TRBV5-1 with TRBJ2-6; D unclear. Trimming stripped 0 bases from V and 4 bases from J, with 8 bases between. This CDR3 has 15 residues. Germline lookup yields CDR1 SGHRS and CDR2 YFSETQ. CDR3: CASSLGSEGANVLTF. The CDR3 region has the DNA TGCGCCAGCAGCTTGGGGTCTGAGGGGGCCAACGTCCTGACTTTC.

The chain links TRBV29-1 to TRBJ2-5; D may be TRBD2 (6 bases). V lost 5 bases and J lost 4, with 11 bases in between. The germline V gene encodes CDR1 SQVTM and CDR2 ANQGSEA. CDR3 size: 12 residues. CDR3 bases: TGCAGCGTTAGGTCGGGAGTAGAGACCCAGTACTTC. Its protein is CSVRSGVETQYF.

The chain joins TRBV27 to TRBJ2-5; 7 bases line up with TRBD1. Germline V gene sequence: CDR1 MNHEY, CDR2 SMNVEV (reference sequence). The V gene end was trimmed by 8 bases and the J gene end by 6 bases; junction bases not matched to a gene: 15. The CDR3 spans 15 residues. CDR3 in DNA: TGTGCCAGCGGGAACCCGACAGGGACGGGAAAGACCCAGTACTTC. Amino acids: CASGNPTGTGKTQYF.

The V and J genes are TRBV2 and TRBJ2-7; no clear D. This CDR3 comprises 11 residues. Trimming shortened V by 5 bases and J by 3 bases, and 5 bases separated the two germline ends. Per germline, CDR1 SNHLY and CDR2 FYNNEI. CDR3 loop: CASSLRYEQYF. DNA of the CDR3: TGTGCCAGCAGTTTGCGCTACGAGCAGTACTTC.

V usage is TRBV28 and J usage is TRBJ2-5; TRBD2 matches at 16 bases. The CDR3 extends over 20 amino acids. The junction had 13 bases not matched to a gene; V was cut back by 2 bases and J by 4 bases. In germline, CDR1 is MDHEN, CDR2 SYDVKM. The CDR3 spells CASSLAVHLGLAGGRETQYF. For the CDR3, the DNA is TGTGCCAGCAGTTTAGCCGTACACCTGGGACTAGCGGGAGGGCGAGAGACCCAGTACTTC.

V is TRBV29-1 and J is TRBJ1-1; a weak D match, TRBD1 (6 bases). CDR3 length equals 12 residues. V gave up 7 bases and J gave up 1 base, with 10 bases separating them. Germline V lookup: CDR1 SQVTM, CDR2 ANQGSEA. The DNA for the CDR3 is TGCAGCGGGGGGGCTCGGAACACTGAAGCTTTCTTT. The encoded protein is CSGGARNTEAFF.

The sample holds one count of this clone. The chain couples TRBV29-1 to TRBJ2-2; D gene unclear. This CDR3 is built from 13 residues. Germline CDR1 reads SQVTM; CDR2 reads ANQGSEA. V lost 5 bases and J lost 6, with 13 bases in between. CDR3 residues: CSVQPQGAGELFF. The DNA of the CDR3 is TGCAGCGTTCAGCCCCAAGGCGCCGGGGAGCTGTTTTTT.

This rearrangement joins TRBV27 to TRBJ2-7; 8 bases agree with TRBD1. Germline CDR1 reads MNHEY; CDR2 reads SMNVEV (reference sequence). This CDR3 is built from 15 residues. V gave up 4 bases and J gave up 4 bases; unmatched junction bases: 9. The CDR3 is CASSSGQGRLYEQYF. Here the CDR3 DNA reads TGTGCCAGCAGTTCAGGACAGGGTCGGCTTTACGAGCAGTACTTC.